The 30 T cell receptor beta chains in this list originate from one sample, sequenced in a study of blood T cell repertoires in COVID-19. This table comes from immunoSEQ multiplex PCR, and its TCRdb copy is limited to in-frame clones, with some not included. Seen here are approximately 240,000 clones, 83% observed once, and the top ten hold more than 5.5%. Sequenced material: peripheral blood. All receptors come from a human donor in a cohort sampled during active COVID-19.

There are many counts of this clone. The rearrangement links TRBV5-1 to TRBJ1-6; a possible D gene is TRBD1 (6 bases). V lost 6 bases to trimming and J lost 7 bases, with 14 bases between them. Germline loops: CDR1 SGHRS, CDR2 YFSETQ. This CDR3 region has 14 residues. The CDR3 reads CASTVSQGNSPLHF. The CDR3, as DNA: TGCGCCAGCACGGTTTCTCAGGGGAATTCACCCCTCCACTTT.

As DNA, the CDR3 is TGTGCCAGCACCTACGACAGGGCGGTGAATGAGCAGTTCTTC. Translating it yields CASTYDRAVNEQFF. This rearrangement joins TRBV6-6 to TRBJ2-1; 7 nucleotides match TRBD1. J gave up 7 bases and V 7 bases, and 10 bases lay outside the gene matches. Germline lookup yields CDR1 MNHNY and CDR2 SVGAGI (reference sequence). The CDR3 sequence is 14 residues long.

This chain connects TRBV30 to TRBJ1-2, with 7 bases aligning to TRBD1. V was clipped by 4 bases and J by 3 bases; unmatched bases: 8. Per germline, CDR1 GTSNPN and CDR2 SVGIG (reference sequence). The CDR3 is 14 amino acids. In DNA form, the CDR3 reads TGTGCCTGGACCTCAAGGGACAGCGACTATGGCTACACCTTC. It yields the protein CAWTSRDSDYGYTF.

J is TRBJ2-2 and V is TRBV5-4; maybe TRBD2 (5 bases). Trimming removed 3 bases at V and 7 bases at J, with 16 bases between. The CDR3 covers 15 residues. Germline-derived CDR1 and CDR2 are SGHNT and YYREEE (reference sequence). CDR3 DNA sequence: TGTGCCAGCAGCTGGCGAACTAGTCGGGGCGGGGAGCTGTTTTTT. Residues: CASSWRTSRGGELFF.

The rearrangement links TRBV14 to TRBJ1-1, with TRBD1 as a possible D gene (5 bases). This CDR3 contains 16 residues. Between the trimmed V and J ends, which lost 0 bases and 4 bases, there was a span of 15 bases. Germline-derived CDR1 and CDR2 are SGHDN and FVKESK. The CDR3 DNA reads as TGTGCCAGCAGCCAAGATCCCGGGACCGGGAGCACTGAAGCTTTCTTT. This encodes CASSQDPGTGSTEAFF. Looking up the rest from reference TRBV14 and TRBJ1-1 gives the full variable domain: EAGVTQFPSHSVIEKGQTVTLRCDPISGHDNLYWYRRVMGKEIKFLLHFVKESKQDESGMPNNRFLAERTGGTYSTLKVQPAELEDSGVYFCASSQDPGTGSTEAFFGQGTRLTVV.

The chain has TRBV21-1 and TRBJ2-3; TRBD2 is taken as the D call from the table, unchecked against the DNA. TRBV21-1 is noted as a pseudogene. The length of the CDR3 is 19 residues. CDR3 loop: CASSKVLTPFAGDTDTQYF. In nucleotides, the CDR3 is TGTGCCAGCAGCAAAGTGCTTACACCCTTCGCGGGGGACACAGATACGCAGTATTTT.

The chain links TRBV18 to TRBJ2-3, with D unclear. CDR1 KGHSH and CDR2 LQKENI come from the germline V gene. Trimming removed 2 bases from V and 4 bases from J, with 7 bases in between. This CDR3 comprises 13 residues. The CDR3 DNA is TGTGCCAGCTCACCAATCGAGGCAGATACGCAGTATTTT. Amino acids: CASSPIEADTQYF. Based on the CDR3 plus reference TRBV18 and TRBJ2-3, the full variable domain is NAGVMQNPRHLVRRRGQEARLRCSPMKGHSHVYWYRQLPEEGLKFMVYLQKENIIDESGMPKERFSAEFPKEGPSILRIQQVVRGDSAAYFCASSPIEADTQYFGPGTRLTVL.

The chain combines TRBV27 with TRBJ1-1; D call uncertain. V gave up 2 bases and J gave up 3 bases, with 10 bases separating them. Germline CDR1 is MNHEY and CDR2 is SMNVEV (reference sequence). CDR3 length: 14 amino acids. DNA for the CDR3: TGTGCCAGCAGTTTAAGCGGGTGGGACACTGAAGCTTTCTTT. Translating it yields CASSLSGWDTEAFF.

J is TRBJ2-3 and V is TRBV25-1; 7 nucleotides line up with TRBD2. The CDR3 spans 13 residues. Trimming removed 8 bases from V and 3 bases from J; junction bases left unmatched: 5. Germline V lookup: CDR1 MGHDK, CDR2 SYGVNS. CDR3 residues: CASGRSGTDTQYF. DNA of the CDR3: TGTGCCAGCGGTCGTAGCGGGACAGATACGCAGTATTTT. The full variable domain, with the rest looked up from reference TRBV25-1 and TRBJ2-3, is EADIYQTPRYLVIGTGKKITLECSQTMGHDKMYWYQQDPGMELHLIHYSYGVNSTEKGDLSSESTVSRIRTEHFPLTLESARPSHTSQYLCASGRSGTDTQYFGPGTRLTVL.

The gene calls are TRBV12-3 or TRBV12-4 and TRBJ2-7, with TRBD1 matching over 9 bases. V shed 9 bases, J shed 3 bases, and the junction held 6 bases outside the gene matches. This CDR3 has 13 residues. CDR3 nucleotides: TGTGCCAGTCTGCCGGGACAGGGCTACGAGCAGTACTTC. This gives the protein CASLPGQGYEQYF.

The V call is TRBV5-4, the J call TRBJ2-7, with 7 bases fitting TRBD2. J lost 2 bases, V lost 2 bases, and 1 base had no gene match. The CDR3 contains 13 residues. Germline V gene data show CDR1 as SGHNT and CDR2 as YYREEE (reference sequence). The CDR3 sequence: CASSLRGAYEQYF. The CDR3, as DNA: TGTGCCAGCAGCTTACGGGGGGCCTACGAGCAGTACTTC.

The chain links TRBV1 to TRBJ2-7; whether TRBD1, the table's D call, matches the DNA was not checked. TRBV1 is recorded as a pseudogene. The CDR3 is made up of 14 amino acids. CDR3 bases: TGCACCAGCAGCCCTAGGACAATATCCGTAGAGCAGTACTTC. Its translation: CTSSPRTISVEQYF.

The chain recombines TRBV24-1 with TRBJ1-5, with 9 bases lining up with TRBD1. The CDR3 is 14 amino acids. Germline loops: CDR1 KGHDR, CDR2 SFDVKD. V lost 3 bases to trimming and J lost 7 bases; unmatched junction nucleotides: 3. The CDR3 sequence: CATSDGQGRQPQHF. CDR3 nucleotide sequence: TGTGCCACCAGTGATGGACAGGGGAGACAGCCCCAGCATTTT.

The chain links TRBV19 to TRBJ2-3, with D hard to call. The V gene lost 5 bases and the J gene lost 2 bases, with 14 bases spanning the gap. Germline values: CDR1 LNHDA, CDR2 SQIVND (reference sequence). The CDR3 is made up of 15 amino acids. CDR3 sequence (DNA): TGTGCCAGTAGTTCTGGTAGTAGAACCACAGATACGCAGTATTTT. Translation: CASSSGSRTTDTQYF.

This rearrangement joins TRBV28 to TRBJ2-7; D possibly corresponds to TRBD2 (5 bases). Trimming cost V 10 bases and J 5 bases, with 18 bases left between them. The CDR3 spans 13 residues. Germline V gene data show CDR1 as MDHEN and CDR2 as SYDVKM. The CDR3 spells CATTSGIVNEQYF. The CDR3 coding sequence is TGTGCCACAACCTCGGGGATTGTAAACGAGCAGTACTTC.

The CDR3 DNA sequence: TGTGCCAGTATGGGGCGCGGTCCGAACACTGAAGCTTTCTTT. It codes for CASMGRGPNTEAFF. This chain connects TRBV19 to TRBJ1-1; D might be TRBD1 (5 bases). The ends were cut back, 7 bases at V and 1 base at J, with 13 bases in the middle. The length of the CDR3 is 14 residues. Germline V lookup: CDR1 LNHDA, CDR2 SQIVND (reference sequence).

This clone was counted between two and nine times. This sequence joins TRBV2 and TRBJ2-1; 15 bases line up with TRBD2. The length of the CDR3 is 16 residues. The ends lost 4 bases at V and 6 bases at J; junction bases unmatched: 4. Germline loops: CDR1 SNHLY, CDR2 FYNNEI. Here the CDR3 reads CASSGGLAGGTNEQFF. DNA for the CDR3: TGTGCCAGCAGTGGGGGACTAGCGGGGGGTACCAATGAGCAGTTCTTC.

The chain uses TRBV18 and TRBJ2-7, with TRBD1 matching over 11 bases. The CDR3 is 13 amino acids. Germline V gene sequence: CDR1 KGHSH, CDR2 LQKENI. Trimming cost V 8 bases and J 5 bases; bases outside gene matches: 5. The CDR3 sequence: CASPGQGVDEQYF. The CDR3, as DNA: TGTGCCAGCCCGGGACAGGGGGTTGACGAGCAGTACTTC.

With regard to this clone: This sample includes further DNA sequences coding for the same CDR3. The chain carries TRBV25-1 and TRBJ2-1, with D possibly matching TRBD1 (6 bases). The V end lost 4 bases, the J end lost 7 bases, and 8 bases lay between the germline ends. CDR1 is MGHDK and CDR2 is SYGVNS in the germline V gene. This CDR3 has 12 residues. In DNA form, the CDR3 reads TGTGCCAGCAGTGGAACAGGGAATGAGCAGTTCTTC. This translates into CASSGTGNEQFF.

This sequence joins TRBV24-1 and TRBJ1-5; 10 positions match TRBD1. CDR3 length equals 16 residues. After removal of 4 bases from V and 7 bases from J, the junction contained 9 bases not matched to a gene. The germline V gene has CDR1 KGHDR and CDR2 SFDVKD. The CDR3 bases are TGTGCCACCAGTGACCATCGACAGGGGGCAGGGCAGCCCCAGCATTTT. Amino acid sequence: CATSDHRQGAGQPQHF.

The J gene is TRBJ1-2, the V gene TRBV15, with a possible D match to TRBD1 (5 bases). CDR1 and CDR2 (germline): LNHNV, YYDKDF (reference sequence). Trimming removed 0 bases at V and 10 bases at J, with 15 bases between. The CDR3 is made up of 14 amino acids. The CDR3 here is CATSRDPRESDYTF. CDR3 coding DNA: TGTGCCACCAGCAGAGATCCCAGGGAATCGGACTACACCTTC.

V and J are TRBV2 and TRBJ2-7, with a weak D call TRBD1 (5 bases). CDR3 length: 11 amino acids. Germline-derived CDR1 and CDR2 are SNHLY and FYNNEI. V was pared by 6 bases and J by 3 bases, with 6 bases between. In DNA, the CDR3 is TGTGCCAGCAGAACAGGCTACGAGCAGTACTTC. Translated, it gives CASRTGYEQYF.

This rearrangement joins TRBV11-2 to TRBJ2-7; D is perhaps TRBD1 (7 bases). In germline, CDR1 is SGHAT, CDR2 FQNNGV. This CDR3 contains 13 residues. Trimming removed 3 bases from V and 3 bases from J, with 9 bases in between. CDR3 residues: CASSFQGGYEQYF. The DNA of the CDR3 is TGTGCCAGCAGCTTTCAGGGGGGCTACGAGCAGTACTTC.

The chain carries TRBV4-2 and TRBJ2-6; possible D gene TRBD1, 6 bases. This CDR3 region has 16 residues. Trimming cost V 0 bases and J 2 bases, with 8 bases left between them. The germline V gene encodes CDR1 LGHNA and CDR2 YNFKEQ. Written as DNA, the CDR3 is TGTGCCAGCAGCCAAGATTCAGGGGCTGGGGCCAACGTCCTGACTTTC. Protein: CASSQDSGAGANVLTF.

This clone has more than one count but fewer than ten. CDR3: CASRVLGAGGELFF. For the CDR3, the DNA is TGTGCCAGCAGAGTGCTGGGGGCTGGCGGGGAGCTGTTTTTT. The genes are TRBV5-4 and TRBJ2-2; perhaps TRBD1 as D (6 bases). The CDR3 consists of 14 residues. CDR1 SGHNT and CDR2 YYREEE come from the germline V gene (reference sequence). Trimming removed 5 bases from V and 7 bases from J, with 15 bases in between.

Written as DNA, the CDR3 is TGTGCCAGCAGTTACGGGGGCCTAAATCAGCCCCAGCATTTT. Encoded protein: CASSYGGLNQPQHF. The V and J genes are TRBV6-2 or TRBV6-3 and TRBJ1-5; a weak D match, TRBD1 (6 bases). This CDR3 comprises 14 residues. V lost 2 bases, J lost 4 bases, and 9 bases lay in between. Germline CDR1 and CDR2: MNHEY and SVGEGT.

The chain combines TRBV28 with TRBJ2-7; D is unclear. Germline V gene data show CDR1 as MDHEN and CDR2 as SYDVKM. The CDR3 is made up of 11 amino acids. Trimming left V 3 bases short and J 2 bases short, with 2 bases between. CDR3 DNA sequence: TGTGCCAGCAGTTTCACCTACGAGCAGTACTTC. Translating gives CASSFTYEQYF.

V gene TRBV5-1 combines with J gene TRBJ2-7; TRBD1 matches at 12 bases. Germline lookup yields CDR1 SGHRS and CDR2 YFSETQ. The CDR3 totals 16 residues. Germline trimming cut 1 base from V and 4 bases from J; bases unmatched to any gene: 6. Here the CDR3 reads CASSLRTGQGAYEQYF. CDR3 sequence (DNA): TGCGCCAGCAGCTTGAGGACGGGACAGGGGGCGTACGAGCAGTACTTC.

CDR3 DNA: TGTGCCAGCAGCTTAGCTAGAACGGGCTCTGGAAACACCATATATTTT. It translates to CASSLARTGSGNTIYF. V gene TRBV7-2 combines with J gene TRBJ1-3; D not certain. V was clipped by 0 bases and J by 0 bases, with 9 bases between them. The CDR3 covers 16 residues. The germline V gene encodes CDR1 SGHTA and CDR2 FQGNSA.

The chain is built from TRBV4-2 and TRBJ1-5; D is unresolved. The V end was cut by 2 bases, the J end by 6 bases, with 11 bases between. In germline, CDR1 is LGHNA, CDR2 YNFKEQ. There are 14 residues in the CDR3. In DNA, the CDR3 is TGTGCCAGCAGCCAAATCGGGGTGGGTCAGCCCCAGCATTTT. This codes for CASSQIGVGQPQHF.